This T cell receptor (beta chain) is drawn from a study of PD-1 blockade in classical Hodgkin lymphoma. Study-wide points: The CD4+ diversity rise by C4D1 was clearest in complete responders. Exclusion applied to patients who initiated nivolumab less than 1 year following ASCT.

This CDR3 comprises 11 residues. Germline V CDR1 and CDR2: SGHRS, YFSETQ. On this clone: Its target is unknown.

Patients all relapsed after autologous stem cell transplantation, and there was variation in brentuximab vedotin exposure. Assay used: immunoSEQ multiplex PCR; TCRdb lists only in-frame clones, some missing. Of roughly 47,000 clones listed, around 80% are singletons. This specimen was peripheral blood mononuclear cells (PBMCs), taken before the second cycle of nivolumab. The genes are TRBV5-1 and TRBJ2-5; D is ambiguous. The J call may be in error: the DNA end matches TRBJ2-7 better. This TCR came from a human donor with classical Hodgkin lymphoma. The CDR3 coding sequence is TGCGCCAGCAGCTTGGCCGACGAGCAGTACTTC. This codes for CASSLADEQYF.